The 19 T cell receptor delta chains below come from one sample, sequenced in a study of γδ T cells in repeated Plasmodium falciparum infection. Bulk repertoires came from Vgamma9/Vdelta2+ or Vdelta2-negative gammadelta T cells flow-sorted from PBMC. TCRdb re-analyzed the multiplex PCR reads via CATT. The sample yields under 65,000 delta-chain clones, roughly 1.8% seen once. Input material: gamma-delta T cells from blood. These receptor sequences come from a pool of human donors (malaria-infected and uninfected, not separated).

This clone was seen only a few times. The amino acid sequence in TCRdb belongs to a much larger clone and departs from this DNA's translation at residue 5, likely a sequencing read error; the sequence shown is translated from the DNA. The chain recombines TRDV1 with TRDJ1, with 7 bases matching TRDD2. The V and J ends lost 5 bases and 2 bases, in that order; junction bases with no gene match: 29. This CDR3 is 22 amino acids long. Germline V lookup: CDR1 TSWWSYY, CDR2 QGS. CDR3 sequence reads: CALGKSSSYRSLMGPPTDKLIF. The CDR3 DNA follows: TGTGCTCTTGGGAAATCCTCTTCCTATCGATCGCTTATGGGTCCCCCTACCGATAAACTCATCTTT.

This clone has a count of ten or more. The amino acid sequence in TCRdb belongs to a much larger clone and departs from this DNA's translation at residue 10, likely a sequencing read error; the sequence shown is translated from the DNA. This chain uses TRDV3 with TRDJ1; tentatively, D is TRDD3 (8 bases). CDR1 and CDR2 from the germline V gene are TVYSNPD and GDNSRS (reference sequence). Trimming stripped 4 bases from V and 0 bases from J, with 33 bases between. The CDR3 has 20 residues. CDR3 DNA: TGTGCCTCTTTTTCCTACGTTCGGGCTAGGGGATACCTATACACCGATAAACTCATCTTT. Amino acid sequence: CASFSYVRARGYLYTDKLIF.

This clone turned up a few times. The mismatch at residue 11 between this DNA's translation and the TCRdb protein of a much larger clone likely reflects a read error; the protein shown is translated from the DNA. The V gene is TRDV1, the J gene TRDJ1; 7 bases map to TRDD2. The CDR3 has 20 residues. After removal of 2 bases from V and 1 base from J, the junction contained 19 bases not matched to a gene. From germline, CDR1 is TSWWSYY and CDR2 QGS. CDR3 sequence reads: CALGEFRNSYPVGVTDKLIF. The DNA of the CDR3 is TGTGCTCTTGGGGAATTCCGAAATTCCTACCCTGTAGGGGTCACCGATAAACTCATCTTT.

In this sample, this clone turned up a few times. One base separates it from a far larger clone, so it is likely a read error. Other DNA sequences in the sample encode the same CDR3. The chain employs TRDV1 and TRDJ1; TRDD3 agrees at 10 bases. Trimming at V came to 7 bases and at J to 0 bases, leaving 8 bases not matched to a gene. This CDR3 has 16 amino acids. Per germline, CDR1 TSWWSYY and CDR2 QGS. CDR3 nucleotides: TGTGCTCTTGCGAGAGGGGGATACGTTGACACCGATAAACTCATCTTT. Its protein product is CALARGGYVDTDKLIF.

This clone was picked up a small number of times. A far larger clone is one base from this, pointing to a likely read error. Other nucleotide sequences from this sample produce the same CDR3. V is TRDV2 and J is TRDJ1, with D possibly matching TRDD3 (5 bases). No J segment appears in TCRdb, so it was assigned here by matching the sequence to germline. V lost 1 base and J lost 3, with 32 bases in between. The CDR3 has 21 amino acids. Per germline, CDR1 GEAIGNYY and CDR2 EKD. The CDR3 region has the DNA TGTGCCTGTGACACTGATGACGGGGGGTGGATCGACCCCCCCGACGCCGATAAACTCATCTTT. This codes for CACDTDDGGWIDPPDADKLIF.

The sample holds many counts of this clone. A far more abundant clone sits one base away, making this likely a read error. The same CDR3 can be traced to other DNA sequences in this sample. The chain carries TRDV1 and TRDJ1; 12 bases match TRDD3. This CDR3 contains 24 residues. V gave up 3 bases and J gave up 0 bases; unmatched junction bases: 26. CDR1 is TSWWSYY and CDR2 is QGS in the germline V gene. CDR3 nucleotide sequence: TGTGCTCTTGGGGAGCCCACCTTTTTCTGTCCTAACTGGGGGATACCCTGCTACACCGATAAACTCATCTTT. It translates to CALGEPTFFCPNWGIPCYTDKLIF.

To note about this clone: The TCRdb protein, from a much larger clone, departs from this DNA's translation at residue 16, likely by read error; the protein shown derives from the DNA. The gene calls are TRDV1 and TRDJ1; TRDD2 is a possible D gene (6 bases). The germline V gene has CDR1 TSWWSYY and CDR2 QGS. The CDR3 spans 19 residues. DNA for the CDR3: TGTGCTCTTGGGGTCGCCTTCCCAACAACTAATCCCTACACCGATAGACTCATCTTT. It translates to CALGVAFPTTNPYTDRLIF.

The sample holds a few counts of this clone. It differs at one base from a far larger clone, so likely a read error. Different DNA sequences within this sample yield the same CDR3. The chain carries TRDV1 and TRDJ1; D unresolved. Germline assignment: CDR1 TSWWSYY and CDR2 QGS. CDR3 length: 19 residues. The DNA for the CDR3 is TGTGCTCTTGGGGAACTAAGACCAGCCCGACCCTTGTACACCGATAAGCTCATCTTT. It specifies CALGELRPARPLYTDKLIF.

This clone was counted ten times or more. A much larger clone differs from this one at a single base, so this may be a read error. This CDR3 is also generated by other DNA sequences in the sample. The chain recombines TRDV1 with TRDJ1; D possibly uses TRDD2 or TRDD3 (9 bases each). The CDR3 is 23 amino acids. CDR1 and CDR2 from the germline V gene are TSWWSYY and QGS. Here the CDR3 DNA reads TGTGCCTTCCATACCTCCTTCCTACGGGTACTGGGGGACCAGCTGGGTGACACCGATAAACTCATCTTT. It specifies CAFHTSFLRVLGDQLGDTDKLIF.

This clone was recorded at least ten times. The protein given by TCRdb reflects a much larger clone and differs at residue 17 from this DNA's translation, likely from a read error; the protein shown is the DNA's translation. The chain joins TRDV1 to TRDJ1; 11 positions agree with TRDD3. There are 19 residues in the CDR3. Germline CDR1 TSWWSYY, CDR2 QGS. The CDR3 loop is CALGELGWGIPSYTDKPIF. CDR3 in DNA: TGTGCTCTTGGGGAACTAGGCTGGGGGATACCCTCATACACCGATAAACCCATCTTT.

About this clone: A read error likely explains why the TCRdb protein, taken from a much larger clone, differs from this DNA's translation at residue 15; the protein shown is translated from the DNA. The V gene is TRDV1, the J gene TRDJ1; D possibly corresponds to TRDD3 (8 bases). The CDR3 sequence is 21 residues long. CDR1 TSWWSYY and CDR2 QGS come from the germline V gene. The V end was cut by 0 bases, the J end by 2 bases, with 28 bases between. This CDR3 reads CALGELKSFLKYWGGTDKLIF. CDR3 DNA sequence: TGTGCTCTTGGGGAACTGAAGAGCTTCCTAAAGTACTGGGGGGGTACCGATAAACTCATCTTT.

This clone was counted a few times. The TCRdb record carries a much larger clone's protein, which differs from this DNA's translation at residue 13; a read error is the likely cause, and the protein listed here is the DNA translation. The J gene is TRDJ1, the V gene TRDV1, with a possible D match to TRDD3 (5 bases). Germline assignment: CDR1 TSWWSYY and CDR2 QGS. The V end lost 0 bases, the J end lost 0 bases, and 32 bases lay between the germline ends. This CDR3 is 23 amino acids long. The DNA of the CDR3 is TGTGCTCTTGGGGAACTCGCCACGTCACTTGGAGGGGTCTCTAGGGGGTACACCGATAAACTCATCTTT. Protein sequence: CALGELATSLGGVSRGYTDKLIF.

This clone was counted ten times or more. TCRdb attributes to this sequence the protein of a much larger clone, which differs from the DNA translation at residue 15; a read error is likely, and the protein displayed is translated from the DNA. The chain links TRDV1 to TRDJ4, with D perhaps matching TRDD3 (6 bases). This CDR3 spans 20 amino acids. In germline, CDR1 is TSWWSYY, CDR2 QGS. Trimming shortened V by 1 base and J by 3 bases, and 30 bases separated the two germline ends. The CDR3 loop reads CALGEPLLGPWNPPAGPLIF. DNA of the CDR3: TGTGCTCTTGGGGAACCCCTCCTGGGGCCGTGGAATCCCCCAGCTGGACCCCTGATCTTT.

Ten or more counts support this clone. The protein TCRdb lists belongs to a much larger clone and differs from this DNA's translation at residue 6, which points to a read error; the protein shown is made from the DNA. This chain links TRDV3 with TRDJ2; 7 bases fit TRDD3. CDR1 and CDR2 (germline): TVYSNPD, GDNSRS (reference sequence). V lost 3 bases and J lost 4; bases outside the gene matches: 26. The CDR3 loop spans 20 amino acids. CDR3 amino acids: CALKNTPPARVGETTAQLFF. As DNA, the CDR3 is TGTGCCTTAAAGAATACCCCCCCAGCACGGGTGGGGGAAACGACAGCACAACTCTTCTTT.

As for this clone: A far bigger clonotype differs at one base, so this is likely a read error. This specimen includes other DNA sequences encoding the same CDR3. The chain uses TRDV1 and TRDJ2; tentative D call: TRDD3 (5 bases). The CDR3 length is 19 residues. Between the trimmed V and J ends, which lost 2 bases and 6 bases, there was a span of 25 bases. Germline CDR1 is TSWWSYY and CDR2 is QGS. Written as DNA, the CDR3 is TGTGCTCTTGGGGAAGTGGCTATCGCGACCGGCGTTGGGGCAGCACAACTCTTCTTT. Translation gives CALGEVAIATGVGAAQLFF.

This clone was counted many times. The protein recorded in TCRdb matches a much larger clone and deviates from this DNA's translation at residue 13, suggesting a read error; the protein here is obtained by translating the DNA. The rearrangement uses TRDV1 and TRDJ1; 7 bases align to TRDD2. The germline gives CDR1 TSWWSYY, CDR2 QGS. The CDR3 runs to 16 residues. CDR3: CALGETSSYSTDRLIF. The CDR3 nucleotides read TGTGCTCTTGGGGAAACATCTTCCTATAGCACCGATAGACTCATCTTT.

This clone occurred a few times. TCRdb's protein, taken from a much larger clone, differs from this DNA's translation at residue 12, likely owing to a read error; the protein displayed comes from the DNA. V usage is TRDV1 and J usage is TRDJ1, with D possibly TRDD3 on 5 matching bases. The CDR3 runs 14 residues. Germline CDR1 TSWWSYY, CDR2 QGS. CDR3 loop: CALGELPIPGKPIF. The CDR3 coding sequence is TGTGCTCTTGGGGAACTTCCGATACCGGGTAAACCCATCTTT.

Of note for this clone: This sequence is one base from a far larger clone and is likely a read error. Additional DNA sequences in this sample encode the identical CDR3. The chain uses TRDV1 and TRDJ2, with 13 nucleotides matching TRDD3. The V gene's germline CDR1 is TSWWSYY and CDR2 QGS. V lost 0 bases and J lost 8; bases outside the gene matches: 30. CDR3 length: 25 amino acids. The CDR3 reads CALGELELFLRPYWGIRSGTAQLFF. For the CDR3, the DNA is TGTGCTCTTGGGGAACTAGAGCTGTTCCTACGTCCTTACTGGGGGATACGCTCGGGGACGGCACAACTCTTCTTT.

On this clone itself: The protein recorded in TCRdb matches a much larger clone and deviates from this DNA's translation at residue 7, suggesting a read error; the protein here is obtained by translating the DNA. The J gene has no call, while the V gene is TRDV1; the D segment call TRDD3 is taken from the table without a DNA check. This CDR3 is 21 amino acids long. Looked up from germline, CDR1 is TSWWSYY and CDR2 is QGS. The CDR3 region is CALGERFRGLPSGGYTDKLIF. CDR3 sequence (DNA): TGTGCTCTTGGGGAACGGTTTCGAGGGCTACCTTCTGGGGGATACACCGATAAGCTCATCTTT.